Below are 16 T cell receptor beta chains sequenced from a single sample in a study of T cells in Graves' hyperthyroidism and ophthalmopathy. Amplification of TCR beta CDR3 regions used RNA as the template. Primed by the HTBI set, a first-round RT-PCR was run on the TCR CDR3. TCRdb fed the multiplex PCR reads into MiXCR, producing one record per CDR3 protein. The sample yields some 360,000 distinct CDR3 sequences, over 15% seen once. Material for sequencing was blood. These receptor sequences come from a woman in her 40s with Graves' ophthalmopathy.

This clonotype was seen repeatedly, ten times or more. CDR3 amino acids: CASSVAVANTGELFF. The DNA for the CDR3 is TGTGCCAGCAGCGTAGCTGTAGCGAACACCGGGGAGCTGTTTTTT. The genes are TRBV9 and TRBJ2-2, with D hard to call. CDR3 length: 15 residues. Germline V lookup: CDR1 SGDLS, CDR2 YYNGEE. V gave up 0 bases and J gave up 0 bases, with 6 bases separating them.

This clonotype has ten or more counts. This rearrangement joins TRBV20-1 to TRBJ2-7, with D perhaps TRBD1 (6 bases). CDR3 length: 14 residues. The V and J ends lost 3 bases and 4 bases respectively, with 16 bases between them. CDR1 is DFQATT, CDR2 SNEGSKA, per germline (reference sequence). CDR3 residues: CSARGQGYQYEQYF. The CDR3 DNA sequence: TGCAGTGCTAGGGGGCAGGGGTATCAGTACGAGCAGTACTTC.

The V gene is TRBV11-2, the J gene TRBJ2-1, with 7 nucleotides matching TRBD2. V shed 0 bases and J 5 bases; nucleotides not matched to a gene: 7. Germline V gene lookup returns CDR1 SGHAT and CDR2 FQNNGV. The CDR3 covers 16 residues. The CDR3 coding sequence is TGTGCCAGCAGCTTAGAATCGTCTAGCGGAGACAATGAGCAGTTCTTC. This gives the protein CASSLESSSGDNEQFF.

In this sample, this clonotype turned up many times. This rearrangement joins TRBV2 to TRBJ1-1; D may be TRBD1 (5 bases). Trimming took 6 bases from V and 3 from J, leaving 20 bases between them. Looked up from germline, CDR1 is SNHLY and CDR2 is FYNNEI. CDR3 size: 16 residues. DNA of the CDR3: TGTGCCAGCAGGTTTGAACGGGACGGTCGTGACACTGAAGCTTTCTTT. Its translation: CASRFERDGRDTEAFF.

This clonotype was observed once. This rearrangement joins TRBV24-1 to TRBJ1-5; 9 nucleotides match TRBD1. CDR3 size: 15 residues. V shed 5 bases, J shed 5 bases, and the junction held 6 bases outside the gene matches. Germline lookup yields CDR1 KGHDR and CDR2 SFDVKD. CDR3 DNA: TGTGCCACCAGTGCTACCGGGACAGGGTATCAGCCCCAGCATTTT. It translates to CATSATGTGYQPQHF.

This clonotype showed up many times. V usage is TRBV7-2 and J usage is TRBJ1-3; D gene uncertain. V shed 5 bases and J shed 4 bases, with 9 bases lying between them. Germline CDR1 and CDR2: SGHTA and FQGNSA. This CDR3 has 13 residues. In nucleotides, the CDR3 is TGTGCCAGCAGCCCCGGCCCCGGAAACACCATATATTTT. This translates into CASSPGPGNTIYF.

This clonotype was picked up many times. The chain joins TRBV6-2 or TRBV6-3 to TRBJ1-5, with 7 bases that match TRBD1. Germline values: CDR1 MNHEY, CDR2 SVGEGT. The CDR3 is made up of 14 amino acids. J was trimmed by 3 bases and V by 5 bases; bases with no gene match: 4. In DNA, the CDR3 is TGTGCCAGCAGTCGGGACAGCTTCAATCAGCCCCAGCATTTT. Translating it yields CASSRDSFNQPQHF.

This clonotype was seen ten or more times. V usage is TRBV12-3 or TRBV12-4 and J usage is TRBJ1-2, with 8 bases matching TRBD1. V shed 3 bases, J shed 8 bases, and the junction held 5 bases outside the gene matches. The CDR3 extends over 13 amino acids. The CDR3 DNA is TGTGCCAGCAGTTTGCAGGGGGCGAGAGGCTACACCTTC. Protein product: CASSLQGARGYTF.

This clonotype was seen at least ten times. The chain has TRBV28 and TRBJ2-7, with unresolved D. Germline assignment: CDR1 MDHEN and CDR2 SYDVKM. V shed 2 bases and J shed 6 bases, with 8 bases lying between them. The CDR3 is 12 residues long. The CDR3 spells CASSLRGFEQYF. For the CDR3, the DNA is TGTGCCAGCAGTTTACGAGGTTTCGAGCAGTACTTC.

Many counts were recorded for this clonotype. The chain links TRBV30 to TRBJ1-2, with D uncertain. Germline CDR1 GTSNPN, CDR2 SVGIG (reference sequence). V was pared by 2 bases and J by 4 bases, with 8 bases between. The CDR3 has 12 residues. This CDR3 is CAWSIFRYGYTF. As DNA, the CDR3 is TGTGCCTGGAGTATATTTCGCTATGGCTACACCTTC.

This clonotype appeared many times. The CDR3 DNA reads as TGTGCCAGCAGTTCCGGACAAGTCTACGAGCAGTACTTC. This translates into CASSSGQVYEQYF. This rearrangement joins TRBV27 to TRBJ2-7; a possible D gene is TRBD1 (5 bases). From germline, CDR1 is MNHEY and CDR2 SMNVEV (reference sequence). The CDR3 totals 13 residues. Trimming took 4 bases from V and 3 from J, leaving 10 bases between them.

This clonotype occurred many times. V usage is TRBV30 and J usage is TRBJ1-1, with D perhaps TRBD1 (6 bases). The CDR3 runs 15 residues. Germline CDR1 is GTSNPN and CDR2 is SVGIG (reference sequence). V was cut by 2 bases and J by 4 bases, with 17 bases left in between. The DNA for the CDR3 is TGTGCCTGGAGTAAGTTAGAAAGGGGGAGCACTGAAGCTTTCTTT. It is translated as CAWSKLERGSTEAFF.

This clonotype was recorded many times. J is TRBJ2-2 and V is TRBV19; the D gene is possibly TRBD2 (6 bases). The CDR3 has 16 amino acids. The germline V gene has CDR1 LNHDA and CDR2 SQIVND (reference sequence). Trimming took off 1 base at V and 6 bases at J, with 15 bases between the two ends. The CDR3 is CASSIAGGVAPGELFF. CDR3 bases: TGTGCCAGTAGTATAGCCGGGGGAGTGGCCCCCGGGGAGCTGTTTTTT.

In its sample, this clonotype was seen many times. The CDR3 DNA sequence: TGTGCCAGCAGTTTGGCAGGGGTGGGTAGTGGTCAGCCCCAGCATTTT. Translation: CASSLAGVGSGQPQHF. The gene calls are TRBV28 and TRBJ1-5; D is possibly TRBD1 (6 bases). Germline assignment: CDR1 MDHEN and CDR2 SYDVKM. The CDR3 is made up of 16 amino acids. The ends were cut back, 3 bases at V and 6 bases at J, with 18 bases in the middle.

This clonotype appeared many times. The chain combines TRBV30 with TRBJ1-2; perhaps TRBD1 as D (6 bases). The CDR3 has 13 residues. From germline, CDR1 is GTSNPN and CDR2 SVGIG (reference sequence). Trimming left V 2 bases short and J 7 bases short, with 14 bases between. The CDR3 sequence is CAWSPNTGLGYTF. In DNA, the CDR3 is TGTGCCTGGAGTCCCAACACAGGGCTTGGCTACACCTTC.

This clonotype has at least ten counts. As DNA, the CDR3 is TGTGCCAGCAGCTTAGTTCCCGGGACAGTATACGAGCAGTACTTC. Translating gives CASSLVPGTVYEQYF. This rearrangement joins TRBV11-2 to TRBJ2-7, with 7 positions matching TRBD1. Germline values: CDR1 SGHAT, CDR2 FQNNGV. V was pared by 1 base and J by 4 bases, with 7 bases of the junction left unmatched. The length of the CDR3 is 15 residues.